Listed here are 17 T cell receptor beta chains from one sample, sequenced in a study of OX40 agonist ivuxolimab in advanced cancers. TCRdb's table, derived via immunoSEQ multiplex PCR, lists solely in-frame clones and lacks some. This sample has around 79,000 clones, with 88% found just once. The sample was CD4+ or CD8+ T cells sorted from blood, taken in a trial of the OX40 agonist ivuxolimab. Source of these receptors: an adult with an advanced solid tumor such as melanoma, head and neck, liver or kidney cancer.

This clone was seen a few times. J is TRBJ1-4 and V is TRBV7-9; D is unresolved. This CDR3 region has 14 residues. Germline V CDR1 and CDR2: SEHNR, FQNEAQ (reference sequence). Deletions cut 5 bases from V and 0 bases from J, with 7 bases between. The CDR3 nucleotides are TGTGCCAGCAGCCAACTTGCAACTAATGAAAAACTGTTTTTT. It yields the protein CASSQLATNEKLFF.

The J gene is TRBJ1-1, the V gene TRBV7-8, with D possibly being TRBD1 (5 bases). The CDR3 has 18 residues. The V end was cut by 5 bases, the J end by 3 bases, with 25 bases between. Per the germline V gene, CDR1 is SGHVS and CDR2 is FQNEAQ. The chain's CDR3 is CASSRSRGQGDIDTEAFF. CDR3 DNA: TGTGCCAGCAGCCGCTCGAGGGGCCAGGGAGATATCGACACTGAAGCTTTCTTT.

This clone was counted once. The rearrangement links TRBV6-5 to TRBJ1-5; the match to TRBD1 covers 8 bases. V lost 5 bases to trimming and J lost 12 bases; unmatched junction nucleotides: 6. The CDR3 has 12 amino acids. Germline CDR1 is MNHEY and CDR2 is SVGAGI. CDR3 protein: CASSAQTGVQHF. DNA of the CDR3: TGTGCCAGCAGTGCTCAGACAGGGGTCCAGCATTTT.

The chain recombines TRBV2 with TRBJ2-2; 7 nucleotides line up with TRBD2. The CDR3 sequence is 15 residues long. Germline CDR1 is SNHLY and CDR2 is FYNNEI. V was clipped by 7 bases and J by 1 base; unmatched bases: 6. This chain's CDR3 is CASTYGGGNTGELFF. Here the CDR3 DNA reads TGTGCCAGCACTTATGGCGGGGGGAACACCGGGGAGCTGTTTTTT.

The rearrangement links TRBV7-8 to TRBJ2-3; D is unresolved. Germline CDR1 SGHVS, CDR2 FQNEAQ. V was clipped by 5 bases and J by 3 bases, with 21 bases between them. The length of the CDR3 is 17 residues. The DNA for the CDR3 is TGTGCCAGCAGCCCTAAGGAGACTCGGGCCCCAACAGATACGCAGTATTTT. Translation gives CASSPKETRAPTDTQYF.

The chain couples TRBV18 to TRBJ2-5; TRBD1 matches at 9 bases. Germline assignment: CDR1 KGHSH and CDR2 LQKENI. The CDR3 extends over 13 amino acids. Losses at the gene ends were 3 bases for V and 12 bases for J; bases not matched to a gene: 8. The CDR3 protein is CASSPGQGIDEYF. The DNA of the CDR3 is TGTGCCAGCTCACCGGGACAGGGTATAGATGAGTACTTC. Full variable domain (missing parts from reference TRBV18 and TRBJ2-5): NAGVMQNPRHLVRRRGQEARLRCSPMKGHSHVYWYRQLPEEGLKFMVYLQKENIIDESGMPKERFSAEFPKEGPSILRIQQVVRGDSAAYFCASSPGQGIDEYFGPGTRLLVL.

This clone was seen a handful of times. The rearrangement links TRBV29-1 to TRBJ1-5; 8 bases are a match to TRBD1. Unmatched junction bases numbered 2, after V lost 2 bases and J lost 5 bases. Per germline, CDR1 SQVTM and CDR2 ANQGSEA. The CDR3 totals 13 residues. The CDR3 reads CSVEQGADQPQHF. The CDR3 DNA follows: TGCAGCGTTGAACAGGGGGCCGATCAGCCCCAGCATTTT.

The CDR3 here is CAISQTGVTNEKLFF. CDR3 bases: TGTGCCATCAGTCAAACGGGGGTTACTAATGAAAAACTGTTTTTT. This chain links TRBV10-3 with TRBJ1-4; D is possibly TRBD1 (5 bases). This CDR3 contains 15 residues. Germline CDR1 and CDR2: ENHRY and SYGVKD. Trimming took off 5 bases at V and 2 bases at J, with 12 bases between the two ends.

The chain employs TRBV4-2 and TRBJ1-1, with TRBD1 as a possible D gene (5 bases). Germline lookup yields CDR1 LGHNA and CDR2 YNFKEQ. The CDR3 totals 15 residues. The V end was cut by 1 base, the J end by 4 bases, with 13 bases between. The CDR3 is CASSQVEGRGTEAFF. CDR3 bases: TGTGCCAGCAGCCAAGTGGAGGGGCGCGGCACTGAAGCTTTCTTT.

The chain carries TRBV28 and TRBJ1-4; D ambiguous. Trimming removed 1 base from V and 3 bases from J, with 9 bases in between. The CDR3 extends over 15 amino acids. Germline V lookup: CDR1 MDHEN, CDR2 SYDVKM. Here the CDR3 reads CASSLFSGSNEKLFF. As DNA, the CDR3 is TGTGCCAGCAGTTTATTCTCCGGGTCTAATGAAAAACTGTTTTTT.

The rearrangement uses TRBV5-8 and TRBJ2-5, with 10 bases lining up with TRBD2. This CDR3 contains 15 residues. Per the germline V gene, CDR1 is SGHTS and CDR2 is YDEGEE. Trimming removed 1 base from V and 4 bases from J; junction bases left unmatched: 4. The CDR3 region has the DNA TGTGCCAGCAGCTTGTCACTAGCGGGAATAGAGACCCAGTACTTC. It encodes CASSLSLAGIETQYF.

J is TRBJ2-7 and V is TRBV5-1; possibly TRBD1 for D (5 bases). Germline V gene sequence: CDR1 SGHRS, CDR2 YFSETQ. CDR3 size: 14 residues. Deletions cut 0 bases from V and 5 bases from J, with 12 bases between. The CDR3 reads CASSLGAGYDEQYF. The CDR3 coding sequence is TGCGCCAGCAGCTTGGGGGCAGGGTACGACGAGCAGTACTTC.

The genes are TRBV5-1 and TRBJ2-5; TRBD2 agrees at 8 bases. CDR1 and CDR2 (germline): SGHRS, YFSETQ. Trimming took 4 bases from V and 1 from J; bases not matched to a gene: 9. The CDR3 has 16 amino acids. This chain's CDR3 is CASSAGAGVAQETQYF. The CDR3 nucleotides read TGCGCCAGCAGCGCAGGAGCGGGAGTGGCCCAAGAGACCCAGTACTTC.

This clone came up once. The chain joins TRBV7-2 to TRBJ2-1; TRBD1 might be the D (6 bases). Trimming cost V 3 bases and J 9 bases, with 15 bases left between them. This CDR3 region has 14 residues. Per germline, CDR1 SGHTA and CDR2 FQGNSA. CDR3 loop: CASSFGRGIVEQFF. CDR3 bases: TGTGCCAGCAGCTTTGGCAGGGGAATTGTTGAGCAGTTCTTC.

The chain carries TRBV30 and TRBJ2-3; TRBD2 is a possible D gene (7 bases). Germline V gene lookup returns CDR1 GTSNPN and CDR2 SVGIG (reference sequence). Trimming left V 8 bases short and J 5 bases short, with 23 bases between. The CDR3 has 15 amino acids. CDR3 residues: CALLNREGGEDTQYF. The DNA for the CDR3 is TGTGCCCTACTAAACAGGGAAGGGGGGGAAGATACGCAGTATTTT.

The rearrangement links TRBV4-2 to TRBJ2-7, with D uncertain. The CDR3 length is 14 residues. Germline V gives CDR1 LGHNA, CDR2 YNFKEQ. Trimming left V 0 bases short and J 7 bases short, with 13 bases between. This CDR3 reads CASSQDSSNLEQYF. The DNA for the CDR3 is TGTGCCAGCAGCCAAGATTCAAGCAACCTGGAGCAGTACTTC.

The rearrangement joins TRBV2 to TRBJ1-3; D ambiguous. V lost 2 bases and J lost 2, with 13 bases in between. The CDR3 totals 16 residues. From germline, CDR1 is SNHLY and CDR2 FYNNEI. CDR3 nucleotides: TGTGCCAGCAGTGAAATGGACCCCCGAGCTGGAAACACCATATATTTT. Amino acids: CASSEMDPRAGNTIYF.